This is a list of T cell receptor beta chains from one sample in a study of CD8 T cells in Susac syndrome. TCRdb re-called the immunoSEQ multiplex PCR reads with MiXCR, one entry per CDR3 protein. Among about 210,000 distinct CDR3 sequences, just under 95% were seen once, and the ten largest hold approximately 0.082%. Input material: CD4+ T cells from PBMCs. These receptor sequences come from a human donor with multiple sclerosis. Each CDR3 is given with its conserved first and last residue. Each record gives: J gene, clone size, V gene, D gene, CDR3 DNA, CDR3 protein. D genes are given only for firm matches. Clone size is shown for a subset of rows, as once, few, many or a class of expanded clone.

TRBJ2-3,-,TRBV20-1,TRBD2,TGCAGTGCTAGGTCGGGGACTATACAAAATACGCAGTATTTT,CSARSGTIQNTQYF
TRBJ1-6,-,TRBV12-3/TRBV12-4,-,TGTGCCAGCACCGGGCAGAGAGCTTCACCCCTCCACTTT,CASTGQRASPLHF
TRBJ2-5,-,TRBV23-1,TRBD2,TGCGCCAGCAACCTTAGACTAGCGGGGAGGACCCAGTACTTC,CASNLRLAGRTQYF
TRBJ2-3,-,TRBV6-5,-,TGTGCCAGCAGTTACTCGGTGAGGGAAGATACGCAGTATTTT,CASSYSVREDTQYF
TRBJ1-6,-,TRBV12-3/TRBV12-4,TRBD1,TGTGCCAGCAGTCCGGGGGACAGAGGCACCCTCCACTTT,CASSPGDRGTLHF
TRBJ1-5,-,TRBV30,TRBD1,TGTGCCTGGAGATACGGGACAGGGAGCAATCAGCCCCAGCATTTT,CAWRYGTGSNQPQHF
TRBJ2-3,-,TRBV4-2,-,TGTGCCAGCAGCCAAGACTCGGCCTCAGCCCTCACAGATACGCAGTATTTT,CASSQDSASALTDTQYF
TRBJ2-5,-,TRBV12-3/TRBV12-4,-,TGTGCCAGCAGCCCACAGGTCCAAGAGACCCAGTACTTC,CASSPQVQETQYF
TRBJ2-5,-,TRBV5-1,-,TGCGCCAGCAGCATTTCGACGGTAATGGGGGAGACCCAGTACTTC,CASSISTVMGETQYF
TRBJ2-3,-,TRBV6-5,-,TGTGCCAGCAGCCGGGGAGTCTTCGCAGATACGCAGTATTTT,CASSRGVFADTQYF
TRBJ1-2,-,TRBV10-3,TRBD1,TGTGCCATCAGTGAAGTCCGGGACAGGGGAGCCTACACCTTC,CAISEVRDRGAYTF
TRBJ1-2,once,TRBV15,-,TGTGCCACCAGCAGAGATAGAGGACAGTCTTACTTCTATGGCTACACCTTC,CATSRDRGQSYFYGYTF
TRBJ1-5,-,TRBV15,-,TGTGCCACCAGCAGAGGAGACAAGGGCGTAAATCAGCCCCAGCATTTT,CATSRGDKGVNQPQHF
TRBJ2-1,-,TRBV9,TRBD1,TGTGCCAGCAGCGCGGGACAGGGGACCAACAATGAGCAGTTCTTC,CASSAGQGTNNEQFF
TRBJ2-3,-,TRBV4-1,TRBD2,TGCGCCAGCAGCTTCGGGACTAGCGATCCAGATACGCAGTATTTT,CASSFGTSDPDTQYF
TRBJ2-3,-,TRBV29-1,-,TGCAGCACTGGACAGAGCCTCACAGATACGCAGTATTTT,CSTGQSLTDTQYF
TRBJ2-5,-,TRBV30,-,TGTGCCTGGAGTGTACATAGACAGCAAGAGACCCAGTACTTC,CAWSVHRQQETQYF
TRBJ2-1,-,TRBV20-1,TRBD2,TGCAGTGCTCCGACTAGCGGGGGGTCGGATGAGCAGTTCTTC,CSAPTSGGSDEQFF
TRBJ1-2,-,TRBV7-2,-,TGTGCCAGCAGCTTAGCGCTCTATGGCTACACCTTC,CASSLALYGYTF
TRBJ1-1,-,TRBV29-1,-,TGCAGCGTTGATCAGGGGTTCACTGAAGCTTTCTTT,CSVDQGFTEAFF
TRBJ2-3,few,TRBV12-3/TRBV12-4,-,TGTGCCAGCGGGGGGTACACAGATACGCAGTATTTT,CASGGYTDTQYF
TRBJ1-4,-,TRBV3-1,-,TGTGCCAGTTCGGGGGGAACTAATGAAAAACTGTTTTTT,CASSGGTNEKLFF
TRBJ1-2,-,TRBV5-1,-,TGCGCCAGCAGCCCGGACAAGTCGAGGTCAATGAACTATGGCTACACCTTC,CASSPDKSRSMNYGYTF
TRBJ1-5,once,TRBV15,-,TGTGCCACCAGCAGCACAAGGGGTCAGCCCCAGCATTTT,CATSSTRGQPQHF
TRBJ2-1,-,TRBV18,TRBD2,TGTGCCAGCTCACCACCGGGGACTAGCGGGGGGACTGAGCAGTTCTTC,CASSPPGTSGGTEQFF
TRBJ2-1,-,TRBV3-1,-,TGTGCCAGCAGCCAAGGAGGAGGTGGGGGGCGCGTGAATGAGCAGTTCTTC,CASSQGGGGGRVNEQFF
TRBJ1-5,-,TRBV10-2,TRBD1,TGCGCCAGCAGTGAGCAAGGGGGCGCCGATCAGCCCCAGCATTTT,CASSEQGGADQPQHF
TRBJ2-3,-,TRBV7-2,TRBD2,TGTGCCAGCAGCTGGGCTAGCGGGGAATCAGATACGCAGTATTTT,CASSWASGESDTQYF
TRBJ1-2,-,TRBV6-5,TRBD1,TGTGCCAGCAGTTACGGCCCGACAGGGAGTATGAGCTATGGCTACACCTTC,CASSYGPTGSMSYGYTF
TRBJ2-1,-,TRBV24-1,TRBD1,TGTGCCACCAGTCAACTCAGGGGGAGAGATGAGCAGTTCTTC,CATSQLRGRDEQFF
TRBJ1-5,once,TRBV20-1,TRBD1,TGCAGTGCTATGGGACAGGCGGTCGGTCAGCCCCAGCATTTT,CSAMGQAVGQPQHF
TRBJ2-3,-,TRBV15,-,TGTGCCACCAGCAGACCCAGCGCAGATACGCAGTATTTT,CATSRPSADTQYF
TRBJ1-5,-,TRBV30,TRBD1,TGTGCCTGGCCGGGACAGGAGTTCAATCAGCCCCAGCATTTT,CAWPGQEFNQPQHF
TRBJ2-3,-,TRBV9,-,TGTGCCAGCAGCGTAGCCGCTGGTGCAGATACGCAGTATTTT,CASSVAAGADTQYF
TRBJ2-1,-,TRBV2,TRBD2,TGTGCCAGCAAAGAGGTCACTAGCGGGGGGAAAAATGAGCAGTTCTTC,CASKEVTSGGKNEQFF
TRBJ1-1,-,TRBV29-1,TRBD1,TGCAGCGTTGAGGTCGCAGGGGGAGGCACTGAAGCTTTCTTT,CSVEVAGGGTEAFF
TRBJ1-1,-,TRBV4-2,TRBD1,TGTGCCAGCCGGACAGGGGAGGACACTGAAGCTTTCTTT,CASRTGEDTEAFF
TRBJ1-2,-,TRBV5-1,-,TGCGCCAGCAGCTTGTCCGGCGGAACTAACTATGGCTACACCTTC,CASSLSGGTNYGYTF
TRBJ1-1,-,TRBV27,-,TGTGCCAGCAGCTCCCCCGGAGCGGTGGACACTGAAGCTTTCTTT,CASSSPGAVDTEAFF
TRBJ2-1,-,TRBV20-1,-,TGCAGTGCGGGCCGGGACTTTGAGCAGTTCTTC,CSAGRDFEQFF
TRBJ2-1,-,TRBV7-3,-,TGTGCCAGCAGCTTAGACGCCTTCTCCTACAATGAGCAGTTCTTC,CASSLDAFSYNEQFF
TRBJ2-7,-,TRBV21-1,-,TGTGCCAGCAGCAATGAGGCGGACGAGCAGTACTTC,CASSNEADEQYF
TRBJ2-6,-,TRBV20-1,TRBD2,TGCAGTGCTAGAGACGAACTAGCGGACCACTCTGGGGCCAACGTCCTGACTTTC,CSARDELADHSGANVLTF
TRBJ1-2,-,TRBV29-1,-,TGCAGCGTCAACGGGGGGCCTAGCGACTCTAACTATGGCTACACCTTC,CSVNGGPSDSNYGYTF
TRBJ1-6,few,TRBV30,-,TGTGCCTGGAGTCCGAGGTTTGCTTCACCCCTCCACTTT,CAWSPRFASPLHF
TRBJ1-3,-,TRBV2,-,TGTGCCAGCAGCCTTGAGTCAGTTGGAAACACCATATATTTT,CASSLESVGNTIYF
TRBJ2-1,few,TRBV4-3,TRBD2,TGCGCCAGCAGCCATGGGGGACTAGCGGGGGCGAAGCAGTTCTTC,CASSHGGLAGAKQFF
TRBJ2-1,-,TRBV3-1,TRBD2,TGTGCCAGCACCCTCGGACTAGCGGGGTACAATGAGCAGTTCTTC,CASTLGLAGYNEQFF
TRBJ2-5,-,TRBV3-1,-,TGTGCCAGCAGCCAAGACCCCCTGGGGGAGACCCAGTACTTC,CASSQDPLGETQYF
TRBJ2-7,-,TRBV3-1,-,TGTGCCAGCAGCCAGGGTAGCATGCAGGGCTACGAGCAGTACTTC,CASSQGSMQGYEQYF
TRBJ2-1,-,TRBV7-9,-,TGTGCCAGCAGCACTAGTGTTAGTGTGGATGAGCAGTTCTTC,CASSTSVSVDEQFF
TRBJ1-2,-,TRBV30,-,TGTGCCTGGAGTGACCTCCGGGGTGGCTACACCTTC,CAWSDLRGGYTF
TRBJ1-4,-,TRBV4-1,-,TGCGCCAGCAGCCTCGGAAATGAAAAACTGTTTTTT,CASSLGNEKLFF
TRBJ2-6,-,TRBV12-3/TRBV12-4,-,TGTGCCAGTAGTTTCTCTGGGGCCAACGTCCTGACTTTC,CASSFSGANVLTF
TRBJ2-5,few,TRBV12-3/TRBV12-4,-,TGTGCCAGCAGTTTGGGGCTTGAAGAGACCCAGTACTTC,CASSLGLEETQYF
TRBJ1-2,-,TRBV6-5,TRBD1,TGTGCCAGCACCCCGGACAGGGCTTCCTATGGCTACACCTTC,CASTPDRASYGYTF
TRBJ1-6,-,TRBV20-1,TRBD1,TGCAGTGCTAGAGGGGGACAGGGAGAGAATTCACCCCTCCACTTT,CSARGGQGENSPLHF
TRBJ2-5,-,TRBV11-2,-,TGTGCCAGCAGGTCCTGGGGCGGAACCCAAGAGACCCAGTACTTC,CASRSWGGTQETQYF
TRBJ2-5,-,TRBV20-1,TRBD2,TGCAGTGCTAGTTCTCCTAGCGGGGGGTCGTACCAAGAGACCCAGTACTTC,CSASSPSGGSYQETQYF
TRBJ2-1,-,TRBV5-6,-,TGTGCCAGCATCGAATCTAGCAGATCAGGAGAGCAGTTCTTC,CASIESSRSGEQFF